This T cell receptor beta chain was retrieved from a study of beta chain features in type 1 diabetes. Study context: Analysis included around 110,000,000 sorted cells drawn from all samples. Points from the study as a whole: Moderate but significant shortening of TCRB CDR3s was recorded in all four CD4+ subsets from Type 1 diabetes patients.

A CD45RO/CCR7/CD25/CD127/CD95/CD27 panel sorted naive, central memory, regulatory and stem cell-like memory CD4+ cells. Sequenced material consisted of expressed TCRB transcripts (all of the isolated RNA was reverse transcribed). Each sample of naive, central memory or regulatory T cells had, on average, about 3.57 million reads. Produced via immunoSEQ multiplex PCR; TCRdb's table is partial and in-frame only. The sample lists more than 250,000 clones, over 14% seen once, with approximately 0.015% in the top ten. This clone was observed a handful of times. Antigen: not known. The receptor's source is a man younger than 35 with type 1 diabetes. The source material was naive CD4+ T cells from blood.

CDR3 DNA: TGTGCCAGCAGTTTGCTAGGACTGTTCTCCCCAGAGACCCAGTACTTC. It is translated as CASSLLGLFSPETQYF. The chain recombines TRBV28 with TRBJ2-5; the D gene is possibly TRBD2 (5 bases). CDR1 is MDHEN and CDR2 is SYDVKM in the germline V gene. V was cut by 3 bases and J by 4 bases, with 18 bases left in between. This CDR3 region has 16 residues.